Shown below are 24 T cell receptor beta chains from a single sample sequenced in a study of post-analysis software for immune sequencing data. The antigens these receptors bind are not known. Libraries were made from TCR beta cDNA, and they carried unique molecular identifiers. TCRdb redid the calling of the PCR reads with MiXCR, one entry per CDR3 protein. The repertoire has 450,000 to 700,000 distinct CDR3 sequences, 40% to 50% of them found once; the top ten carry 1.5% to 2%. General study results and limits: Controls had lower frequencies than patients of 4 or 5 TRBV segments, which included TRBV5-6, TRBV5-1 and TRBV20-1.

Sequencing was carried out using blood. These receptors were obtained from a girl under 18 with multiple sclerosis.

The chain uses TRBV13 and TRBJ2-1; D may match TRBD1 or TRBD2 (5 bases each). CDR1 PRHDT and CDR2 FYEKMQ come from the germline V gene (reference sequence). The CDR3 has 16 amino acids. Trimming took 3 bases from V and 5 from J, leaving 17 bases between them. CDR3: CASSFTLRVGDNEQFF. The CDR3 region has the DNA TGTGCCAGCAGCTTTACCCTAAGGGTGGGGGACAATGAGCAGTTCTTC.

This chain uses TRBV7-2 with TRBJ2-5; 11 bases map to TRBD1. The J segment lost 5 bases and the V segment lost 4 bases, leaving 6 bases of the junction unmatched. The CDR3 sequence is 15 residues long. Germline CDR1 SGHTA, CDR2 FQGNSA. CDR3: CASSSKDRGRETQYF. DNA of the CDR3: TGTGCCAGCAGCTCCAAGGACAGGGGGCGGGAGACCCAGTACTTC.

The J gene is TRBJ1-6, the V gene TRBV7-9; the D gene is possibly TRBD1 (6 bases). Germline V gives CDR1 SEHNR, CDR2 FQNEAQ (reference sequence). The CDR3 length is 14 residues. Between the trimmed V and J ends, which lost 2 bases and 5 bases, there was a span of 7 bases. CDR3 region: CASSLPGDNSPLHF. The CDR3 region has the DNA TGTGCCAGCAGCTTACCAGGGGATAATTCACCCCTCCACTTT.

As concerns this clonotype: A read error may explain this, as a much larger clone is one base away. The chain's CDR3 is CTSSDGTAYQETQYF. CDR3 DNA sequence: TGCACCAGCAGCGATGGGACAGCTTACCAAGAGACCCAGTACTTC. The chain uses TRBV5-1 and TRBJ2-5, with 7 bases fitting TRBD1. CDR1 is SGHRS and CDR2 is YFSETQ in the germline V gene. This CDR3 comprises 15 residues.

The rearrangement joins TRBV12-3 or TRBV12-4 to TRBJ2-1; 8 bases align to TRBD2. This CDR3 comprises 20 residues. V lost 1 base and J lost 0; bases outside the gene matches: 14. The CDR3 DNA reads as TGTGCCAGCAGTTTAGGTCTCGGCGGGGGGAACCTGAGCTCCTACAATGAGCAGTTCTTC. As protein: CASSLGLGGGNLSSYNEQFF.

This clonotype was counted only a few times. The CDR3 reads CASTRDLNTEAFF. The CDR3 DNA follows: TGTGCCAGCACCAGGGACCTGAACACTGAAGCTTTCTTT. The chain couples TRBV6-2 or TRBV6-3 to TRBJ1-1, with D maybe TRBD1 (5 bases). CDR3 length equals 13 residues. Germline CDR1 is MNHEY and CDR2 is SVGEGT. The V and J ends lost 7 bases and 0 bases respectively, with 9 bases between them.

The rearrangement links TRBV7-2 to TRBJ2-7; no reliable D call. V was trimmed by 4 bases and J by 0 bases, leaving 10 bases between them. Germline loops: CDR1 SGHTA, CDR2 FQGNSA. The CDR3 covers 14 residues. The CDR3 sequence is CASSSVLNSYEQYF. The CDR3 DNA reads as TGTGCCAGCAGCTCGGTTCTTAACTCCTACGAGCAGTACTTC.

The V call is TRBV29-1, the J call TRBJ1-2; possible D gene TRBD1, 5 bases. The CDR3 runs 16 residues. Trimming took off 5 bases at V and 1 base at J, with 20 bases between the two ends. Germline CDR1 is SQVTM and CDR2 is ANQGSEA. The CDR3 loop reads CSVISTADSYNYGYTF. Written as DNA, the CDR3 is TGCAGCGTTATCTCGACAGCCGATTCCTATAACTATGGCTACACCTTC.

This chain uses TRBV30 with TRBJ2-5, with D perhaps TRBD2 (5 bases). This CDR3 region has 12 residues. The V end was cut by 5 bases, the J end by 2 bases, with 9 bases between. The germline gives CDR1 GTSNPN, CDR2 SVGIG (reference sequence). The CDR3 DNA sequence: TGTGCCTGGCAGCCGGGGCAAGAGACCCAGTACTTC. This codes for CAWQPGQETQYF.

The rearrangement links TRBV7-9 to TRBJ2-3; TRBD1 matches 7 bases. This CDR3 is 16 amino acids long. The J segment lost 3 bases and the V segment lost 8 bases, leaving 14 bases of the junction unmatched. Per the germline V gene, CDR1 is SEHNR and CDR2 is FQNEAQ (reference sequence). The CDR3 nucleotides read TGTGCCAGCCTGCCCGACAGGGTCGTTGGTACAGATACGCAGTATTTT. Protein product: CASLPDRVVGTDTQYF.

This clonotype was recorded a few times. This sequence joins TRBV29-1 and TRBJ2-5; unclear D gene. V lost 8 bases, J lost 0 bases, and 7 bases lay in between. Per germline, CDR1 SQVTM and CDR2 ANQGSEA. This CDR3 is built from 11 residues. The CDR3 nucleotides are TGCAGCACCCGCCACCAAGAGACCCAGTACTTC. The encoded protein is CSTRHQETQYF.

This clonotype was seen only a few times. The chain joins TRBV5-1 to TRBJ2-7, with D unresolved. The germline CDR1 and CDR2 sequences are SGHRS and YFSETQ. The CDR3 loop spans 14 amino acids. Deletions cut 2 bases from V and 6 bases from J, with 15 bases between. The CDR3 spells CASSFGSFPLEQYF. CDR3 nucleotides: TGCGCCAGCAGCTTTGGTTCTTTCCCTCTCGAGCAGTACTTC. The variable domain in full, completed from reference TRBV5-1 and TRBJ2-7, reads KAGVTQTPRYLIKTRGQQVTLSCSPISGHRSVSWYQQTPGQGLQFLFEYFSETQRNKGNFPGRFSGRQFSNSRSEMNVSTLELGDSALYLCASSFGSFPLEQYFGPGTRLTVT.

In its sample, this clonotype was seen a few times. The chain links TRBV2 to TRBJ1-5, with 9 bases fitting TRBD1. CDR3 size: 14 residues. V was clipped by 1 base and J by 6 bases; unmatched bases: 1. Germline V gene sequence: CDR1 SNHLY, CDR2 FYNNEI. The CDR3 protein is CASSEGQGGQPQHF. DNA of the CDR3: TGTGCCAGCAGTGAAGGACAGGGGGGTCAGCCCCAGCATTTT.

This chain uses TRBV12-3 or TRBV12-4 with TRBJ2-3, with 10 positions matching TRBD2. CDR3 length equals 17 residues. Trimming cost V 8 bases and J 0 bases; bases outside gene matches: 11. CDR3: CASGPGLAEPSTDTQYF. The CDR3 nucleotides are TGTGCCAGCGGCCCTGGACTAGCGGAACCCAGCACAGATACGCAGTATTTT.

A note on this clonotype: A junction boundary mismatches the germline segment, possibly from a read error. This sequence joins TRBV4-1 and TRBJ1-4; D is ambiguous. Germline V gene sequence: CDR1 MGHRA, CDR2 YSYEKL. The CDR3 is 13 residues long. CDR3 in amino acids: CVSSQDREEKLFF. CDR3 coding DNA: TGCGTCAGCAGCCAAGATCGCGAAGAAAAACTGTTTTTT.

The chain employs TRBV20-1 and TRBJ2-1; D ambiguous. The CDR3 runs to 14 residues. The germline V and J ends were trimmed by 0 bases and 6 bases, with 12 bases remaining between them. The germline V gene encodes CDR1 DFQATT and CDR2 SNEGSKA (reference sequence). The CDR3: CSARDVRTCNEQFF. DNA of the CDR3: TGCAGTGCTAGAGATGTAAGAACCTGCAATGAGCAGTTCTTC.

The chain uses TRBV5-1 and TRBJ1-6, with D perhaps matching TRBD1 (5 bases). There are 15 residues in the CDR3. The germline V and J ends were trimmed by 4 bases and 9 bases, with 17 bases remaining between them. Germline V gives CDR1 SGHRS, CDR2 YFSETQ. The CDR3 here is CASSREGPRGSPLHF. The DNA of the CDR3 is TGCGCCAGCAGCCGGGAGGGGCCTCGGGGTTCACCCCTCCACTTT.

The chain uses TRBV29-1 and TRBJ2-5; 8 bases are shared with TRBD1. The junction had 9 bases not matched to a gene; V was cut back by 4 bases and J by 2 bases. Per germline, CDR1 SQVTM and CDR2 ANQGSEA. The CDR3 is 15 residues long. The CDR3 protein is CSVASLGQAQETQYF. CDR3 nucleotide sequence: TGCAGCGTTGCCTCCTTGGGACAGGCGCAAGAGACCCAGTACTTC.

This clonotype has only a few counts. V gene TRBV4-1 combines with J gene TRBJ2-7, with 8 bases matching TRBD2. CDR3 length: 15 residues. The trim removed 1 base at V and 0 bases at J, leaving 2 bases unmatched. Per the germline V gene, CDR1 is MGHRA and CDR2 is YSYEKL. CDR3 DNA: TGCGCCAGCAGCCAAGTTAGCGGGGACTCCTACGAGCAGTACTTC. The encoded protein is CASSQVSGDSYEQYF.

The chain recombines TRBV12-3 or TRBV12-4 with TRBJ2-3, with 12 nucleotides matching TRBD2. The CDR3 sequence is 18 residues long. With V trimmed by 6 bases and J by 2 bases, 12 bases remained unmatched. CDR3 residues: CASRSSGRAKDYTDTQYF. CDR3 DNA sequence: TGTGCCAGCAGATCTAGCGGGAGGGCCAAAGATTACACAGATACGCAGTATTTT.

The chain links TRBV10-2 to TRBJ1-2; D not certain. Germline V gives CDR1 WSHSY, CDR2 SAAADI. The CDR3 length is 14 residues. Trimming removed 7 bases at V and 0 bases at J, with 12 bases between. DNA of the CDR3: TGCGCCAGCAATCCAGTGACTTCTAACTATGGCTACACCTTC. It encodes CASNPVTSNYGYTF.

This clonotype was observed a few times. This rearrangement joins TRBV7-9 to TRBJ2-1, with D possibly TRBD1 on 6 matching bases. The V gene's germline CDR1 is SEHNR and CDR2 FQNEAQ (reference sequence). Trimming stripped 5 bases from V and 0 bases from J, with 14 bases between. The CDR3 contains 16 residues. CDR3: CASSANTGSSYNEQFF. Written as DNA, the CDR3 is TGTGCCAGCAGCGCCAATACAGGGAGCTCCTACAATGAGCAGTTCTTC.

A few counts support this clonotype. The rearrangement uses TRBV6-1 and TRBJ2-7, with TRBD2 matching over 8 bases. The J call may be wrong; the DNA end is better matched by TRBJ2-5. Germline V gene data show CDR1 as MNHNS and CDR2 as SASEGT. The CDR3 runs 14 residues. The CDR3 nucleotides are TGTGCCAGCAGCGGGACTAGGTTTGGGGAGACCCAGTACTTC. It yields the protein CASSGTRFGETQYF.

The chain recombines TRBV20-1 with TRBJ2-4; 8 bases line up with TRBD1. The last part of the DNA fits TRBJ2-7 better; the J call may be wrong. This CDR3 region has 12 residues. CDR1 and CDR2 from the germline V gene are DFQATT and SNEGSKA (reference sequence). CDR3: CSVRIGQGEQYF. CDR3 DNA: TGCAGTGTTAGGATCGGACAGGGCGAGCAGTACTTC.